This entry lists 10 T cell receptor beta chains sequenced from one sample in a study of CD8+CD57+ T cells in acquired aplastic anemia. CDR3 and TCR beta VDJ profiling relied on genomic DNA as the template. TCRdb re-called the reads through MiXCR, storing one row per CDR3 protein. The sample has hundreds of thousands of distinct CDR3 sequences, 25% to 40% seen once; the top ten hold under 0.95%. Whoever was chosen for sequencing had shown CD8+CD57+ cell expansion by flow cytometry. Specimen: sorted CD4+, CD8+, or CD8+CD57+ T cells (not recorded which) from PBMCs. These receptor sequences come from a human donor with aplastic anemia.

This clonotype was observed a handful of times. J is TRBJ1-2 and V is TRBV2; TRBD1 is a possible D gene (6 bases). Per germline, CDR1 SNHLY and CDR2 FYNNEI. This CDR3 comprises 14 residues. V was shortened by 7 bases and J by 8 bases, with 20 bases between the two germline ends. CDR3 amino acids: CASTLNLPGEGYTF. In nucleotides, the CDR3 is TGTGCCAGCACCCTAAACCTCCCAGGGGAGGGCTACACCTTC.

This clonotype was seen a few times. One end of the junction fails to match germline, which may point to a read error. The chain has TRBV5-1 and TRBJ2-7, with 11 bases identical to TRBD1. The CDR3 loop spans 15 amino acids. The germline V gene encodes CDR1 SGHRS and CDR2 YFSETQ. CDR3 coding DNA: TGTGCCAGCAGCTTGGCAGGACAGGGGGCACACGAGCAGTACTTC. It translates to CASSLAGQGAHEQYF.

Only a few counts were recorded for this clonotype. This sequence joins TRBV2 and TRBJ1-1, with D perhaps TRBD1 (5 bases). V was shortened by 5 bases and J by 4 bases, with 11 bases between the two germline ends. The germline V gene has CDR1 SNHLY and CDR2 FYNNEI. The CDR3 is 13 residues long. The CDR3 spells CASSLRDPTEAFF. The CDR3 nucleotides read TGTGCCAGCAGTTTAAGGGACCCCACTGAAGCTTTCTTT. The variable domain in full, with the rest retrieved from reference TRBV2 and TRBJ1-1, is EPEVTQTPSHQVTQMGQEVILRCVPISNHLYFYWYRQILGQKVEFLVSFYNNEISEKSEIFDDQFSVERPDGSNFTLKIRSTKLEDSAMYFCASSLRDPTEAFFGQGTRLTVV.

This clonotype was recorded at least ten times. One junction end does not reproduce the germline sequence, and a read error may be involved. The chain recombines TRBV6-4 with TRBJ1-6; D call uncertain. This CDR3 region has 12 residues. Germline CDR1 reads MRHNA; CDR2 reads SNTAGT. CDR3 sequence: CASRDLHSPLHF. CDR3 nucleotides: TGTGCCAGCAGGGACTTACATTCACCCCTCCACTTT.

Comment on this clonotype: This may arise from a read error, as a much more abundant clone is one base away. DNA of the CDR3: TGTGCCAGCAGCTTGTGGGACTATGGCTACACCTTC. This codes for CASSLWDYGYTF. V usage is TRBV7-2 and J usage is TRBJ1-2; D not certain. In germline, CDR1 is SGHTA, CDR2 FQGNSA. V shed 3 bases and J shed 3 bases, with 5 bases lying between them. The CDR3 length is 12 residues.

In its sample, this clonotype was seen a few times. The V call is TRBV3-1, the J call TRBJ1-5; no clear D. Trimming left V 0 bases short and J 6 bases short, with 6 bases between. CDR1 LGHDT and CDR2 YNNKEL come from the germline V gene (reference sequence). The CDR3 is 13 residues long. CDR3 protein: CASSQDRGQPQHF. The CDR3 region has the DNA TGTGCCAGCAGCCAAGACCGGGGTCAGCCCCAGCATTTT.

The chain combines TRBV20-1 with TRBJ1-6; TRBD1 is a possible D gene (5 bases). Per germline, CDR1 DFQATT and CDR2 SNEGSKA (reference sequence). The CDR3 extends over 14 amino acids. The V end was cut by 2 bases, the J end by 8 bases, with 13 bases between. The CDR3 coding sequence is TGCAGTGCTAGAACGGCCAGGGACGATTCACCCCTCCACTTT. Amino acids: CSARTARDDSPLHF.

The genes are TRBV2 and TRBJ2-4; unclear D gene. Germline V gene data show CDR1 as SNHLY and CDR2 as FYNNEI. The V end was cut by 0 bases, the J end by 4 bases, with 7 bases between. The CDR3 loop spans 14 amino acids. CDR3 coding DNA: TGTGCCAGCAGTGAAGCAGGGCCAAAAAACATTCAGTACTTC. Translated: CASSEAGPKNIQYF.

This clonotype occurred many times. The gene calls are TRBV20-1 and TRBJ1-2; TRBD1 matches at 10 bases. Per germline, CDR1 DFQATT and CDR2 SNEGSKA (reference sequence). This CDR3 contains 11 residues. For the CDR3, the DNA is TGCAGGGCCGGGACAGGGGATGGCTACACCTTC. Its translation is CRAGTGDGYTF.

This clonotype showed up just a few times. The chain employs TRBV6-2 or TRBV6-3 and TRBJ1-6; D is uncertain. From germline, CDR1 is MNHEY and CDR2 SVGEGT. V was cut by 2 bases and J by 5 bases, with 13 bases left in between. The CDR3 sequence is 16 residues long. The CDR3, as DNA: TGTGCCAGCAGTTACCACTTTACGGGAGATAATTCACCCCTCCACTTT. Protein sequence: CASSYHFTGDNSPLHF.